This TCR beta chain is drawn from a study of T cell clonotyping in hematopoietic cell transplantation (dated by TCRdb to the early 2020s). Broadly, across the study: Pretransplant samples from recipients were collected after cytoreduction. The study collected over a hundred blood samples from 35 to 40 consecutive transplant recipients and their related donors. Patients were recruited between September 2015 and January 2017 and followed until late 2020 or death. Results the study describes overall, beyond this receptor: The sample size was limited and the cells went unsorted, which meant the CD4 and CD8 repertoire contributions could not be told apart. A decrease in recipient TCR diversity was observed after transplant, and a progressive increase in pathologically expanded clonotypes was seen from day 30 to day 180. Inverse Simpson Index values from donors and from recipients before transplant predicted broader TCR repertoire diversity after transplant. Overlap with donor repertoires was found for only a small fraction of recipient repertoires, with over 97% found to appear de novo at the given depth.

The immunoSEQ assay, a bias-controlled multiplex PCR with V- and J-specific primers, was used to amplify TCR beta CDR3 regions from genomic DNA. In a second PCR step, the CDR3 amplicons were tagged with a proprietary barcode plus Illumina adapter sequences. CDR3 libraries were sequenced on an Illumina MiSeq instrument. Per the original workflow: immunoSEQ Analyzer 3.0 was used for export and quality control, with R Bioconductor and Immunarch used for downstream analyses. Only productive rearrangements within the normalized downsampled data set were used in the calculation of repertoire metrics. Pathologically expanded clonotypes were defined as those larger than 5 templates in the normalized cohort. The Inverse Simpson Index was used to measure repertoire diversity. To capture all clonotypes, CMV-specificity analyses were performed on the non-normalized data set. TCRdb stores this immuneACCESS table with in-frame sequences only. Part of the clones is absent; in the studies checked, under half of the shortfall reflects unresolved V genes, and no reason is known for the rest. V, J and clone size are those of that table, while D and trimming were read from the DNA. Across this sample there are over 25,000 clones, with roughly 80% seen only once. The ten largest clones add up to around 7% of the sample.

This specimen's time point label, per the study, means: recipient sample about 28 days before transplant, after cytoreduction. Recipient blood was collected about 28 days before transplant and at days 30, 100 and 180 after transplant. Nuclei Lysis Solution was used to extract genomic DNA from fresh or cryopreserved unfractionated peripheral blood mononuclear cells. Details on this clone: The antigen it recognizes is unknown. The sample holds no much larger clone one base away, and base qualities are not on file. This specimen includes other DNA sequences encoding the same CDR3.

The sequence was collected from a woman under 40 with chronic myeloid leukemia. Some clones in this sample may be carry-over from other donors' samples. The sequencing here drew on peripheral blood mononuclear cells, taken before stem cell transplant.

The CDR3 protein: CASSLGSAAGELFF. The nucleotide sequence reads TGTGCCAGCAGTCTGGGATCTGCGGCCGGGGAGCTGTTTTTT. The receptor chain draws on TRBV27 and TRBJ2-2; the D gene lacks a confident call. The CDR3 numbers 14 residues from cysteine through phenylalanine. The kept DNA is CDR3 alone, 42 bases in frame from the first base. V loses 5 bases of germline sequence and J loses 6 bases, and the interval between the two ends is 13 bases. From a lookup of the germline V gene (reference sequence), CDR1 and CDR2 are MNHEY and SMNVEV.